These T cell receptor beta chains were read from a single sample in a study of CD8 T cells in ankylosing spondylitis. TCRdb reanalysed the 5' RACE reads using MiXCR and keeps one entry per CDR3 protein. The top ten hold around 30% of the sample, which has 75,000 to 95,000 distinct CDR3 sequences, about 8.1% seen once. The sample consisted of blood, either unsorted or a sorted T cell fraction (not recorded which). All receptors derive from a male donor with ankylosing spondylitis. Both conserved end residues are part of each CDR3. D genes are given only for firm matches. Clone size appears in some rows only: once, few, many, or a class for an expanded clone.

V	D	size	J	length	DNA	CDR3
TRBV24-1	NA	few	TRBJ1-1	11	TGTGCCACCAGGGATTCTTCTGAAGCTTTCTTT	CATRDSSEAFF
TRBV4-1	NA	many	TRBJ1-2	13	TGCGCCAGCAGCCAGGATACTAACTATGGCTACACCTTC	CASSQDTNYGYTF
TRBV19	TRBD1	NA	TRBJ2-1	18	TGTGCCAGTAGAATAACGGACAGGGGGCATAAGTCCAACAATGAGCAGTTCTTC	CASRITDRGHKSNNEQFF
TRBV5-1	TRBD2	NA	TRBJ2-1	16	TGCGCCAGCAGCTGGACTAGCGGGAGCTCCTACAATGAGCAGTTCTTC	CASSWTSGSSYNEQFF
TRBV5-5	NA	few	TRBJ2-1	16	TGTGCCAGCAGCTTGGTGGGGGGTTCGGACACCAATGAGCAGTTCTTC	CASSLVGGSDTNEQFF
TRBV29-1	TRBD2	medium-sized	TRBJ2-7	13	TGCAGCGTCAACTGGGGGAGGGACGGCGAGCAGTACTTC	CSVNWGRDGEQYF
TRBV5-6	NA	many	TRBJ2-3	14	TGTGCCAGCAGCTTAAGGAAACCCACAGATACGCAGTATTTT	CASSLRKPTDTQYF
TRBV21-1	NA	NA	TRBJ2-2	16	TGTGCCAGCAGCAAAGATTTGGAAGGGTACACCGGGGAGCTGTTTTTT	CASSKDLEGYTGELFF
TRBV20-1	NA	many	TRBJ1-1	13	TGCAGTGCTGCAACGGAGATCGGGACTGAAGCTTTCTTT	CSAATEIGTEAFF
TRBV5-1	TRBD1	few	TRBJ2-7	14	TGCGCCAGCAGCATTGGACAGGGATCCTACGAGCAGTACTTC	CASSIGQGSYEQYF
TRBV11-2	TRBD2	NA	TRBJ2-1	18	TGTGCCAGCAGCTTAGTACCCGGCCTAGCGGGAGTATCTTCTGAGCAGTTCTTC	CASSLVPGLAGVSSEQFF
TRBV5-1	NA	NA	TRBJ1-1	13	TGCGCCAGCAGCTTGGCCTGGGACACTGAAGCTTTCTTT	CASSLAWDTEAFF
TRBV7-9	NA	few	TRBJ2-5	13	TGTGCCAGCAGCCCAAAGTACCAAGAGACCCAGTACTTC	CASSPKYQETQYF
TRBV4-1	NA	few	TRBJ2-2	15	TGCGCCAGCAGCCCGGGAAATACAGGTTCGGGGGAGCTGTTTTTT	CASSPGNTGSGELFF
TRBV20-1	NA	many	TRBJ2-7	13	TGCAGTGCTAGAGGGACAGCACGCTACGAGCAGTACTTC	CSARGTARYEQYF
TRBV7-9	NA	NA	TRBJ2-7	16	TGTGCCAGCAGCTCCCCGAGCGCTTTTCAATCCTACGAGCAGTACTTC	CASSSPSAFQSYEQYF
TRBV7-9	NA	few	TRBJ2-7	14	TGTGCCAGCAGCGTACTAGCTGCTCGGTCCGAGCAGTACTTC	CASSVLAARSEQYF
TRBV7-2	NA	NA	TRBJ1-1	13	TGTGCCAGCAGCTTGGGCGGCCTAACTGAAGCTTTCTTT	CASSLGGLTEAFF
TRBV2	NA	NA	TRBJ2-1	13	TGTGCCAGCAGTGACCCGCTCTACAATGAGCAGTTCTTC	CASSDPLYNEQFF
TRBV12-3/TRBV12-4	TRBD2	many	TRBJ2-1	15	TGTGCCAGCAGTTTTTTGGGCGGGAGGTACAATGAGCAGTTCTTC	CASSFLGGRYNEQFF
TRBV11-2	NA	few	TRBJ2-7	15	TGTGCCAGCAGCTTAGCATCAGGACCTTCGGGCGAGCAGTACTTC	CASSLASGPSGEQYF
TRBV27	TRBD1	NA	TRBJ2-6	19	TGTGCCAGCAGTTTTACGACAGGGTTAATCTCATCCGGGGCCAACGTCCTGACTTTC	CASSFTTGLISSGANVLTF
TRBV29-1	NA	many	TRBJ2-5	14	TGCAGCGTTGAAGATCGGCTAGCAGGAGAGACCCAGTACTTC	CSVEDRLAGETQYF
TRBV21-1	NA	NA	TRBJ2-7	15	TGTGCCTTACATGGGGACGGACAGGGCCCCTACGAGCAGTACTTC	CALHGDGQGPYEQYF
TRBV3-1	TRBD1	few	TRBJ2-5	13	TGTGCCAGCCGCGACAGGGCTAAAGAGACCCAGTACTTC	CASRDRAKETQYF
TRBV11-2	NA	many	TRBJ2-3	14	TGTGCCAGCGGAGGGGTGTTGGGCACAGATACGCAGTATTTT	CASGGVLGTDTQYF
TRBV11-2	NA	many	TRBJ2-7	12	TGTGCCAGCAGCTGGACATTCTACGAGCAGTACTTC	CASSWTFYEQYF
TRBV20-1	NA	few	TRBJ2-7	14	TGCAGTGCTAGAGATCGACTGAACGCCTACGAGCAGTACTTC	CSARDRLNAYEQYF
TRBV5-1	TRBD1	NA	TRBJ1-2	15	TGCGCCAGCAGCTCCAGCCTAGACAGGGGCGATGGCTACACCTTC	CASSSSLDRGDGYTF
TRBV27	TRBD2	few	TRBJ2-1	15	TGTGCCAGCAGTTATTTGGGGGGGTCTCGTAATGAGCAGTTCTTC	CASSYLGGSRNEQFF
TRBV5-6	NA	many	TRBJ2-1	14	TGTGCCAGCAGCACGGGAAGCTCCTACAATGAGCAGTTCTTC	CASSTGSSYNEQFF
TRBV12-3/TRBV12-4	TRBD1	few	TRBJ1-1	13	TGTGCCAGCAGTTTCAGGGGGCACACTGAAGCTTTCTTT	CASSFRGHTEAFF
TRBV7-2	TRBD1	many	TRBJ1-5	16	TGTGCCAGCAGCTTATTCGGGACAGGGGGGAATCAGCCCCAGCATTTT	CASSLFGTGGNQPQHF
TRBV6-6	NA	NA	TRBJ2-1	11	TGTGCCAGCAGTCCACTGGGGGAGCAGTTCTTC	CASSPLGEQFF
TRBV18	NA	NA	TRBJ2-1	14	TGTGCCAGCTCACCCCTCGTGGAAGAGATCGAGCAGTTCTTC	CASSPLVEEIEQFF
TRBV5-6	NA	few	TRBJ2-1	16	TGTGCCAGCAGCCCGGGACTCCCTGACTCCTACAATGAGCAGTTCTTC	CASSPGLPDSYNEQFF
TRBV5-5	NA	NA	TRBJ2-1	8	TGTGCCAGCAGCTCTGAGTTCTTC	CASSSEFF
TRBV7-9	TRBD2	few	TRBJ2-1	16	TGTGCCAGCAGCCCCGGACTAGCGGGGGCGGTCGGTGAGCAGTTCTTC	CASSPGLAGAVGEQFF
TRBV20-1	TRBD1	few	TRBJ1-2	11	TGCAGTGGCGGGACAGGGCTAGGCTACACCTTC	CSGGTGLGYTF
TRBV4-1	NA	many	TRBJ2-1	14	TGCGCCAGCAGCCAAGAGGAACAGGGTAATGAGCAGTTCTTC	CASSQEEQGNEQFF
TRBV27	NA	NA	TRBJ2-5	13	TGTGCCAGCAGTTTAGGCTTTAAAGAGACCCAGTACTTC	CASSLGFKETQYF
TRBV7-9	NA	many	TRBJ2-1	15	TGTGCCAGCAGCACTCCCGGGACAAAAAGCGGGGAGCAGTTCTTC	CASSTPGTKSGEQFF
TRBV24-1	NA	many	TRBJ2-3	16	TGTGCCACCAGTGATTCCATAACTAGGTTAACAGATACGCAGTATTTT	CATSDSITRLTDTQYF
TRBV13	NA	NA	TRBJ2-2	16	TGTGCCAGCAGCTCGTACATATTGGGGGCGGCCGGGGAGCTGTTTTTT	CASSSYILGAAGELFF
TRBV24-1	NA	many	TRBJ1-2	13	TGTGCCACCAGGGACGAGACTAACTATGGCTACACCTTC	CATRDETNYGYTF
TRBV27	NA	NA	TRBJ1-5	13	TGTGCCAGCAGTTTATATCCGGGTCAGCCCCAGCATTTT	CASSLYPGQPQHF
TRBV3-1	NA	NA	TRBJ2-3	15	TGTGCCAGCAGCCAAGGGTCGAGCATCACAGATACGCAGTATTTT	CASSQGSSITDTQYF
TRBV20-1	NA	many	TRBJ1-5	14	TGCAGTGCCTATCGGGACGGATCTAATCAGCCCCAGCATTTT	CSAYRDGSNQPQHF
TRBV3-1	NA	NA	TRBJ2-1	14	TGTGCCAGCAGCCAAGATCGTTGGGGTAATGAGCAGTTCTTC	CASSQDRWGNEQFF
TRBV5-1	NA	many	TRBJ2-1	15	TGCGCCAGCAGCTTAGAACTGGATTTCAGCAATGAGCAGTTCTTC	CASSLELDFSNEQFF
TRBV18	TRBD1	NA	TRBJ2-4	18	TGTGCCAGCTCACCATATAACTTGGACAGGGAGGCGTTCGACATTCAGTACTTC	CASSPYNLDREAFDIQYF
TRBV7-9	TRBD2	many	TRBJ2-3	16	TGTGCCAGCAGCTTAGCAGCGGGAGGCCCAACAGATACGCAGTATTTT	CASSLAAGGPTDTQYF
TRBV5-1	NA	many	TRBJ1-1	15	TGCGCCAGCAGCTTGGGGAGCGACAGGAACACTGAAGCTTTCTTT	CASSLGSDRNTEAFF
TRBV27	NA	many	TRBJ2-7	13	TGTGCCAGCAGCCACGGGGCATCCTACGAGCAGTACTTC	CASSHGASYEQYF
TRBV20-1	TRBD2	few	TRBJ2-5	16	TGCAGTGCTAGAGATGAGGGCGGGAGGGCCGTTGAGACCCAGTACTTC	CSARDEGGRAVETQYF
TRBV27	TRBD2	many	TRBJ2-1	15	TGTGCCAGCAGTTTAATCGGACTAGAGGGGAATGAGCAGTTCTTC	CASSLIGLEGNEQFF
TRBV7-9	NA	many	TRBJ1-1	15	TGTGCCAGCAGTCACCCCGTGGAGGGGAACACTGAAGCTTTCTTT	CASSHPVEGNTEAFF
TRBV7-6	NA	NA	TRBJ2-7	14	TGTGCCAGCAGCCCGAGATTTAGCTCCTACGAGCAGTACTTC	CASSPRFSSYEQYF
TRBV6-1	NA	few	TRBJ2-3	14	TGTGCCAGCAGTGAAGGGGAAGGGGCAGATACGCAGTATTTT	CASSEGEGADTQYF
TRBV12-3/TRBV12-4	NA	many	TRBJ1-5	15	TGTGCCAGCAGCGCCGCGGGGCGAAGGGGGCAGCCCCAGCATTTT	CASSAAGRRGQPQHF